The present T cell receptor (beta chain) was sequenced within a study of blood T cell repertoires in COVID-19. Study-level information: Samples came from the United States, Italy and Spain, spanning acute and convalescent COVID-19. T cells, B-cell-depleted T cells, or PBMCs supplied cDNA or gDNA.

Deletions cut 3 bases from V and 6 bases from J, with 10 bases between. The V gene's germline CDR1 is SGHDT and CDR2 YYEEEE. The CDR3 spans 12 residues. Authors' methods: From reference gene primer amplification, estimates of nucleated cell counts were derived. Sequencing was performed with immunoSEQ multiplex PCR; in TCRdb, only in-frame clones are kept and a portion is missing. V and J calls and clone size are given by that table; D and trimming were obtained from the DNA. The sample lists under 350,000 clones, approximately 90% occurring once. The V and J genes are TRBV5-6 and TRBJ2-7; D is perhaps TRBD2 (7 bases). The receptor's source is a middle-aged man with acute or convalescent COVID-19. Sample: peripheral blood. CDR3 sequence reads: CASSWGGGEQYF. The CDR3 coding sequence is TGTGCCAGCAGCTGGGGGGGCGGCGAGCAGTACTTC.